These 9 T cell receptor beta chains were sequenced from one sample in a study of shared clonotypes between healthy human individuals. Measured with immunoSEQ multiplex PCR; TCRdb has only the in-frame clones, and not every one. The sample has more than 400,000 clones, less than 96% seen once. Sequencing was done on a sample of naive CD4+ T cells sorted from blood. Subset meaning: CD45RA+ positively selected. These receptors came from a woman younger than 45 in good health.

The CDR3 nucleotides are TGTGCCAGCAGCTTTTACAGGGGGGCCTCCCCTAGCAATCAGCCCCAGCATTTT. Protein: CASSFYRGASPSNQPQHF. The chain is built from TRBV7-9 and TRBJ1-5; 8 bases map to TRBD1. V shed 3 bases and J 0 bases; nucleotides not matched to a gene: 10. Germline-derived CDR1 and CDR2 are SEHNR and FQNEAQ (reference sequence). The CDR3 loop spans 18 amino acids.

The chain links TRBV21-1 to TRBJ1-5; the table's D call, TRBD1, was not checked against the DNA. TRBV21-1 is classified as a pseudogene. This CDR3 has 16 amino acids. The CDR3: CASSKRQGDSNQPQHF. Written as DNA, the CDR3 is TGTGCCAGCAGCAAAAGACAGGGGGATAGCAATCAGCCCCAGCATTTT.

The chain joins TRBV18 to TRBJ1-2; 7 bases are shared with TRBD1. The CDR3 loop spans 15 amino acids. After removal of 3 bases from V and 0 bases from J, the junction contained 4 bases not matched to a gene. In germline, CDR1 is KGHSH, CDR2 LQKENI. Here the CDR3 reads CASSPETGSNYGYTF. In DNA form, the CDR3 reads TGTGCCAGCTCACCCGAGACAGGGTCTAACTATGGCTACACCTTC.

The J gene is TRBJ2-6, the V gene TRBV9; D gene ambiguous. Trimming cost V 7 bases and J 4 bases, with 9 bases left between them. Germline V lookup: CDR1 SGDLS, CDR2 YYNGEE. The CDR3 is 13 amino acids. CDR3 in DNA: TGTGCCAGCCGCCGGTCCGGGGCCAACGTCCTGACTTTC. Its protein is CASRRSGANVLTF.

The rearrangement uses TRBV18 and TRBJ1-5; D possibly corresponds to TRBD1 (6 bases). V was shortened by 2 bases and J by 0 bases, with 8 bases between the two germline ends. The CDR3 is 15 amino acids. Germline values: CDR1 KGHSH, CDR2 LQKENI. The CDR3 region is CASSPDRYSNQPQHF. The CDR3 DNA reads TGTGCCAGCTCACCAGACAGGTATAGCAATCAGCCCCAGCATTTT.

The rearrangement links TRBV10-3 to TRBJ1-5; possibly TRBD1 for D (6 bases). Germline CDR1 and CDR2: ENHRY and SYGVKD. V was cut by 7 bases and J by 7 bases, with 14 bases left in between. This CDR3 spans 13 amino acids. CDR3 nucleotide sequence: TGTGCCATCAAGGGGGGGAGTGGACAGCCCCAGCATTTT. This encodes CAIKGGSGQPQHF.

The V and J genes are TRBV5-4 and TRBJ2-2; 9 bases fit TRBD2. The CDR3 is 16 residues long. V dropped 1 base and J dropped 5; count of bases not matched to a gene: 6. Looked up from germline, CDR1 is SGHNT and CDR2 is YYREEE (reference sequence). CDR3 in amino acids: CASSLSAGGTTGELFF. For the CDR3, the DNA is TGTGCCAGCAGCTTGTCTGCGGGAGGGACGACCGGGGAGCTGTTTTTT.

This chain joins TRBV19 and TRBJ2-5; D may be TRBD1 or TRBD2 (5 bases each). The CDR3 has 13 residues. CDR1 and CDR2 (germline): LNHDA, SQIVND (reference sequence). V was cut by 3 bases and J by 5 bases, with 10 bases left in between. The CDR3 loop reads CASSMGDAETQYF. The CDR3 DNA follows: TGTGCCAGTAGTATGGGGGACGCGGAGACCCAGTACTTC.

V and J are TRBV2 and TRBJ2-7; D is unresolved. The CDR3 is 14 amino acids. CDR1 and CDR2 from the germline V gene are SNHLY and FYNNEI. V lost 7 bases, J lost 7 bases, and 20 bases lay in between. The CDR3 is CASTKIRSTGEQYF. The CDR3 DNA sequence: TGTGCCAGCACCAAGATTCGCTCAACGGGTGAGCAGTACTTC.